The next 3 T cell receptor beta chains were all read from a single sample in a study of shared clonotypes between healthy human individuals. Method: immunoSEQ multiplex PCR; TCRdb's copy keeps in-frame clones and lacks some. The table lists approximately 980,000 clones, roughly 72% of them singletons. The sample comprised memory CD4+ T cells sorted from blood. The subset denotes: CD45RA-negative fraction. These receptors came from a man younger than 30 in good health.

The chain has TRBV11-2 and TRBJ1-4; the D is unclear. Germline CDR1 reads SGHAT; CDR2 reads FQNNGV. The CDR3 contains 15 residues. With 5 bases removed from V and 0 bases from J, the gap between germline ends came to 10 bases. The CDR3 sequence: CASSERHSTNEKLFF. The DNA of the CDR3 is TGTGCCAGCAGCGAACGACACTCAACTAATGAAAAACTGTTTTTT.

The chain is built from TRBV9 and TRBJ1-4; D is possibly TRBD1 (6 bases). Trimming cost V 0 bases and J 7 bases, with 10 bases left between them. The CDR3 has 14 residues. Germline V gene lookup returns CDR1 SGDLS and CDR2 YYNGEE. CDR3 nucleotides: TGTGCCAGCAGCGTAGGGGACATGAGTGAAAAACTGTTTTTT. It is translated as CASSVGDMSEKLFF.

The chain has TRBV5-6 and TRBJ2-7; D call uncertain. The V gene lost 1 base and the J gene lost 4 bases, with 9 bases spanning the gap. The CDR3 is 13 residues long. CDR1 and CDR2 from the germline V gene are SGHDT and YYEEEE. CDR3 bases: TGTGCCAGCAGCTTGCCCCCCTGGTACGAGCAGTACTTC. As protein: CASSLPPWYEQYF.